These T cell receptor beta chains were read from a single sample in a study of T cells in localized non-small cell lung cancer. The assay was immunoSEQ multiplex PCR, and TCRdb's table has in-frame clones only and misses some. In the table there are under 50,000 clones, about 85% of which are singletons. The input for sequencing was PBMCs, taken before any cancer treatment. The receptors here all came from a man aged 35 to 69 with stage II lung adenocarcinoma. The CDR3 runs from the conserved cysteine through the conserved F or W. A D gene is named only where the DNA matches it firmly. Rows may omit the clone size; those that give it use once, few, many or a size class.

TRBD1	-	TRBV30	TRBJ1-1	CAWKDRVDTEAFF	TGTGCCTGGAAGGACAGGGTCGACACTGAAGCTTTCTTT
TRBD1	-	TRBV9	TRBJ2-1	CASSVGQGALDEQFF	TGTGCCAGCAGCGTAGGACAGGGGGCGTTGGATGAGCAGTTCTTC
TRBD1	-	TRBV4-2	TRBJ1-6	CASSQEGPGGENSPLHF	TGTGCCAGCAGCCAAGAGGGCCCAGGGGGCGAAAATTCACCCCTCCACTTT
TRBD1	-	TRBV7-3	TRBJ2-2	CASSVRRQGVAGELFF	TGTGCCAGCAGCGTACGTAGACAGGGGGTCGCCGGGGAGCTGTTTTTT
-	-	TRBV5-1	TRBJ2-3	CASSLERVGTDTQYF	TGCGCCAGCAGCTTGGAACGGGTGGGCACAGATACGCAGTATTTT
TRBD1	-	TRBV19	TRBJ1-6	CASSIPDRDSSPLHF	TGTGCCAGTAGTATCCCTGACAGGGATTCGTCACCCCTCCACTTT
-	-	TRBV5-1	TRBJ1-5	CASSTGQNNQPQHF	TGCGCCAGCAGCACCGGACAGAACAATCAGCCCCAGCATTTT
-	-	TRBV5-1	TRBJ2-2	CASSLEGRGELFF	TGCGCCAGCAGCTTGGAGGGTAGAGGGGAGCTGTTTTTT
-	-	TRBV4-2	TRBJ2-1	CASSQVAQVGGRFNEQFF	TGTGCCAGCAGCCAAGTTGCCCAAGTGGGGGGTCGCTTCAATGAGCAGTTCTTC
TRBD1	once	TRBV29-1	TRBJ1-5	CSAAVGTVGQPQHF	TGCAGCGCCGCGGTGGGGACAGTCGGGCAGCCCCAGCATTTT
-	-	TRBV6-1	TRBJ1-6	CASTRRVSTNSPLHF	TGTGCCAGCACTCGACGGGTATCGACGAATTCACCCCTCCACTTT
-	-	TRBV7-7	TRBJ2-5	CASSLGVGETQYF	TGTGCCAGCAGCTTAGGAGTTGGCGAGACCCAGTACTTC
-	-	TRBV9	TRBJ1-2	CASSSLGTVNSGYTF	TGTGCCAGCAGCTCCCTCGGGACTGTCAATAGTGGCTACACCTTC
-	-	TRBV4-1	TRBJ2-1	CASSQGDSDNEQFF	TGCGCCAGCAGCCAGGGGGACTCGGACAATGAGCAGTTCTTC
-	-	TRBV15	TRBJ2-3	CATSRGILGLDTSTDTQYF	TGTGCCACCAGCAGAGGCATCCTAGGACTGGACACGAGCACAGATACGCAGTATTTT
-	-	TRBV10-2	TRBJ1-2	CASRVQTDPNYGYTF	TGCGCCAGCCGAGTTCAAACGGACCCTAACTATGGCTACACCTTC
-	once	TRBV5-6	TRBJ1-5	CASSLGQGMRQPQHF	TGTGCCAGCAGCTTGGGTCAGGGTATGAGGCAGCCCCAGCATTTT
-	-	TRBV29-1	TRBJ1-4	CSFHSGNEKLFF	TGCAGCTTCCATTCGGGTAATGAAAAACTGTTTTTT
-	-	TRBV7-2	TRBJ1-5	CASSFVSNQPQHF	TGTGCCAGCAGCTTTGTAAGCAATCAGCCCCAGCATTTT
TRBD1	-	TRBV6-1	TRBJ2-7	CATRQGATYEQYF	TGTGCCACAAGACAGGGGGCGACCTACGAGCAGTACTTC
-	-	TRBV2	TRBJ2-3	CATPPSNLSTDTQYF	TGTGCCACCCCACCTAGCAACCTTAGCACAGATACGCAGTATTTT
TRBD2	-	TRBV11-3	TRBJ2-3	CASSLGGTSGAQYF	TGTGCCAGCAGCTTAGGCGGGACTAGCGGGGCGCAGTATTTT
-	-	TRBV19	TRBJ2-1	CASSILTANYNEQFF	TGTGCCAGTAGTATACTGACAGCGAACTACAATGAGCAGTTCTTC
-	-	TRBV6-6	TRBJ2-2	CASTSFDVANTGELFF	TGTGCCAGCACCTCCTTTGATGTTGCGAACACCGGGGAGCTGTTTTTT
-	once	TRBV7-6	TRBJ2-2	CASSPTGPTGELFF	TGTGCCAGCAGCCCGACGGGACCCACCGGGGAGCTGTTTTTT
TRBD1	-	TRBV27	TRBJ1-6	CASSPPGTGPLYNSPLHF	TGTGCCAGCAGTCCCCCCGGGACAGGCCCTCTCTATAATTCACCCCTCCACTTT
-	once	TRBV29-1	TRBJ1-2	CSVGAGTSEGYTF	TGCAGCGTTGGGGCGGGTACCTCGGAGGGCTACACCTTC
-	-	TRBV11-2	TRBJ1-6	CASSLAVNTGRYSPLHF	TGTGCCAGCAGCTTAGCAGTCAACACAGGCCGCTATTCACCCCTCCACTTT
-	-	TRBV15	TRBJ1-1	CATSRVVTDEAFF	TGTGCCACCAGCAGAGTAGTGACAGACGAAGCTTTCTTT
-	-	TRBV6-1	TRBJ2-2	CASSEINTGELFF	TGTGCCAGCAGTGAAATCAACACCGGGGAGCTGTTTTTT
-	-	TRBV5-6	TRBJ1-2	CASRSLGGNYGYTF	TGTGCCAGCAGATCCCTGGGGGGTAACTATGGCTACACCTTC
TRBD1	-	TRBV2	TRBJ1-1	CASSDEVPGQGYTEAFF	TGTGCCAGCAGCGATGAGGTTCCGGGACAGGGGTACACTGAAGCTTTCTTT
TRBD1	-	TRBV30	TRBJ2-2	CAWSNRGNTGELFF	TGTGCCTGGAGTAACAGGGGGAACACCGGGGAGCTGTTTTTT
-	-	TRBV30	TRBJ1-5	CAWSVRVSNQPQHF	TGTGCCTGGAGTGTACGCGTCAGCAATCAGCCCCAGCATTTT
-	-	TRBV5-6	TRBJ2-3	CASSLAGSGADTQYF	TGTGCCAGCAGCTTGGCTGGGTCGGGCGCAGATACGCAGTATTTT
-	-	TRBV11-3	TRBJ1-1	CASSLGQTTEAFF	TGTGCCAGCAGCTTAGGACAGACCACTGAAGCTTTCTTT
-	once	TRBV5-6	TRBJ1-2	CASSSGGSGIFNYGYTF	TGTGCCAGCAGCTCGGGCGGCTCAGGGATTTTCAACTATGGCTACACCTTC
TRBD2	-	TRBV30	TRBJ2-3	CAWSSGGVDTDTQYF	TGTGCCTGGAGTAGCGGGGGGGTAGACACAGATACGCAGTATTTT
TRBD1	-	TRBV7-3	TRBJ1-3	CASSPTGGGSGNTIYF	TGTGCCAGCAGCCCGACAGGGGGCGGATCTGGAAACACCATATATTTT
-	-	TRBV5-1	TRBJ1-1	CASSLDGMNTEAFF	TGCGCCAGCAGCCTGGATGGGATGAACACTGAAGCTTTCTTT
-	-	TRBV12-5	TRBJ2-3	CASGFEGPTDTQYF	TGTGCTAGTGGTTTTGAGGGGCCAACAGATACGCAGTATTTT
TRBD2	-	TRBV5-1	TRBJ2-5	CASSLRGGTQETQYF	TGCGCCAGCAGCTTGCGGGGGGGCACGCAAGAGACCCAGTACTTC
-	-	TRBV6-5	TRBJ1-2	CASSISKTGGNTF	TGTGCCAGCAGTATATCTAAGACAGGCGGTAACACCTTC
TRBD1	-	TRBV27	TRBJ2-1	CASSLLRGPSPHNEQFF	TGTGCCAGCAGTTTATTAAGGGGGCCATCCCCCCACAATGAGCAGTTCTTC
-	few	TRBV11-2	TRBJ1-1	CASSFTDGVNTEAFF	TGTGCCAGCAGCTTTACGGATGGGGTCAACACTGAAGCTTTCTTT
-	-	TRBV30	TRBJ1-1	CAWRPGFDTEAFF	TGTGCCTGGAGACCAGGCTTTGACACTGAAGCTTTCTTT
-	-	TRBV5-5	TRBJ2-5	CASSFAPRVGETQYF	TGTGCCAGCAGCTTTGCACCCCGGGTAGGAGAGACCCAGTACTTC
-	-	TRBV15	TRBJ1-2	CATNSGYGYTF	TGTGCCACCAATTCAGGGTATGGCTACACCTTC
-	-	TRBV5-1	TRBJ1-1	CASSSRGTEAFF	TGCGCCAGCAGCTCGAGGGGAACTGAAGCTTTCTTT
TRBD1	-	TRBV9	TRBJ2-5	CASSVEGTGGMVETQYF	TGTGCCAGCAGCGTAGAAGGGACAGGGGGCATGGTGGAGACCCAGTACTTC
TRBD1	-	TRBV5-1	TRBJ1-2	CASREGTGLLEGYTF	TGCGCCAGCAGGGAAGGGACAGGGTTACTTGAGGGCTACACCTTC
TRBD1	few	TRBV9	TRBJ2-6	CASSPRQGRSGANVLTF	TGTGCCAGCAGCCCGCGACAGGGACGATCTGGGGCCAACGTCCTGACTTTC
TRBD1	-	TRBV2	TRBJ2-5	CASSDGTGGLETQYF	TGTGCCAGCAGTGACGGGACAGGGGGCTTAGAGACCCAGTACTTC